This T cell receptor beta chain was sequenced during a study of human T cells and chemical hapten exposure. About the study: Patch tests applied 0.01% DPC to the upper back and were scored after 6 days. Study-wide findings and caveats: There was no change with DPC sensitization in TCRs above 1 in 1000 frequency.

Time point specified: patch test 2, 6 weeks after DPC sensitization. Treatment meaning: therapeutic diphenylcyclopropenone sensitization with weekly scalp DPC. This clonotype was seen at least ten times. Its specificity is unknown. Looked up from germline, CDR1 is SQVTM and CDR2 is ANQGSEA. This CDR3 region has 14 residues. V trimming: 7 bases; J trimming: 0 bases; junction bases outside the gene matches: 6. In TCRdb, the RACE reads were re-called with MiXCR into one record per CDR3 protein. The table lists approximately 89,000 distinct CDR3 sequences, 6% to 8.5% of them singletons. This chain links TRBV29-1 with TRBJ2-1, with 7 bases matching TRBD1. This material consisted of whole blood, taken in connection with sensitization to the hapten diphenylcyclopropenone (DPC). The receptor's source is a woman aged 25 to 39 with alopecia areata. Some clones in this sample may be carry-over from other donors' samples. This CDR3 reads CSAARDSSYNEQFF. CDR3 nucleotide sequence: TGCAGCGCTGCCCGGGACAGCTCCTACAATGAGCAGTTCTTC.